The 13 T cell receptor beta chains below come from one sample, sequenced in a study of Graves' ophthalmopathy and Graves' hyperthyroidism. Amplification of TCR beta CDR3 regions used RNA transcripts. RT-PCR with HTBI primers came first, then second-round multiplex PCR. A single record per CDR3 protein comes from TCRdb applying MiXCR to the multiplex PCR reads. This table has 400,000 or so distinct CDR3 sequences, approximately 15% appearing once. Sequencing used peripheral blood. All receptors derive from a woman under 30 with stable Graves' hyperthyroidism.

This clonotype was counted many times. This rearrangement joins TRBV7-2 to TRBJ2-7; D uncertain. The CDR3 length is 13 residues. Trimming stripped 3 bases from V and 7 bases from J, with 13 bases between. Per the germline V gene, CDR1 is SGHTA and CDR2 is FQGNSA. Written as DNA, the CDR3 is TGTGCCAGCAGCTTGGCAGGCTCGAGTGAGCAGTACTTC. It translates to CASSLAGSSEQYF.

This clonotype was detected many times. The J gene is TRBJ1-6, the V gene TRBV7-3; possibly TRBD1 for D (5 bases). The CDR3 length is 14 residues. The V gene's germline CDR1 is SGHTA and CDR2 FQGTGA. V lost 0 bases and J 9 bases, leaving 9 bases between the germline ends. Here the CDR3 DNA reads TGTGCCAGCAGCTTAACGGCAGGGCCTTCACCCCTCCACTTT. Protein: CASSLTAGPSPLHF.

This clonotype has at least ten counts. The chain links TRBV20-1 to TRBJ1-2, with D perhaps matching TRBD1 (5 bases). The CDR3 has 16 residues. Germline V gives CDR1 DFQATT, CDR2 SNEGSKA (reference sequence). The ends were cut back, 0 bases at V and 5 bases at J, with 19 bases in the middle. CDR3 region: CSARDWGQVTKYGYTF. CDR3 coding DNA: TGCAGTGCTAGAGATTGGGGCCAGGTAACCAAATATGGCTACACCTTC.

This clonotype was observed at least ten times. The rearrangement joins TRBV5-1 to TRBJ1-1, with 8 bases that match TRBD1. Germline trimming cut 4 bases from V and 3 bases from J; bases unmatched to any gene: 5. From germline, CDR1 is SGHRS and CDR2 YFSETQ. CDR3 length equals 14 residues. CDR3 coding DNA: TGCGCCAGCAGCCTCACACAGGGGGACACTGAAGCTTTCTTT. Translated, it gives CASSLTQGDTEAFF. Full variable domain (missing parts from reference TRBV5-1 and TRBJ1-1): KAGVTQTPRYLIKTRGQQVTLSCSPISGHRSVSWYQQTPGQGLQFLFEYFSETQRNKGNFPGRFSGRQFSNSRSEMNVSTLELGDSALYLCASSLTQGDTEAFFGQGTRLTVV.

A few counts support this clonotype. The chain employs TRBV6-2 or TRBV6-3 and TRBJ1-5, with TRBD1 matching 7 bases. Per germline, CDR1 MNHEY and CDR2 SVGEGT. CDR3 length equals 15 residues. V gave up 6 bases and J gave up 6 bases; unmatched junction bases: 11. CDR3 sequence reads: CASSPRGGGGQPQHF. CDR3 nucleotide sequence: TGTGCCAGCAGCCCCCGGGGAGGGGGCGGTCAGCCCCAGCATTTT.

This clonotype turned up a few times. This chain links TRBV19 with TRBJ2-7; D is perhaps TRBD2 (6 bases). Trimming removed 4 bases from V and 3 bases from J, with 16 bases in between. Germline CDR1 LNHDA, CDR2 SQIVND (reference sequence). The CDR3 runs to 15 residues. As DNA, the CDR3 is TGTGCCAGTAGTACCTCGACCGGGAGATTCTACGAGCAGTACTTC. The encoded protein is CASSTSTGRFYEQYF.

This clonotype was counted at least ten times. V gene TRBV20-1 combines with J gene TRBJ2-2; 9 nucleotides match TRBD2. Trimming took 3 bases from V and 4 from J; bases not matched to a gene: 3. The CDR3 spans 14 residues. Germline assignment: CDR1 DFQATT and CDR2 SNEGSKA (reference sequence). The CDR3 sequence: CSASRGGATGELFF. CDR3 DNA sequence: TGCAGTGCTAGTCGCGGGGGGGCCACCGGGGAGCTGTTTTTT.

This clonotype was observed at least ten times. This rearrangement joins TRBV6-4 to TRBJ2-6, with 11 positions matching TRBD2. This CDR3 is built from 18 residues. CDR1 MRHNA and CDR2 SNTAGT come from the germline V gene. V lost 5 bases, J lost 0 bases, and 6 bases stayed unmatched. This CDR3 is CASSRTSGFSSGANVLTF. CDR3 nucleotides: TGTGCCAGCAGTCGGACTAGCGGGTTCAGCTCTGGGGCCAACGTCCTGACTTTC.

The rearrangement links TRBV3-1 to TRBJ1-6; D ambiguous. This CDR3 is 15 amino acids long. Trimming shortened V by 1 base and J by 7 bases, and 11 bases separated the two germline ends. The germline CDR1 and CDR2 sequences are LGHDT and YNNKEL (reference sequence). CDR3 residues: CASSQAWQANSPLHF. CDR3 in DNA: TGTGCCAGCAGCCAAGCTTGGCAGGCAAATTCACCCCTCCACTTT.

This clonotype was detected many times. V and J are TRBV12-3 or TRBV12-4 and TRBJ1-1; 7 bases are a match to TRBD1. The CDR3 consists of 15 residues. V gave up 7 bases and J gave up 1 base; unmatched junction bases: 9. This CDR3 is CASTSTGSGNTEAFF. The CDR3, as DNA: TGTGCCAGCACCTCGACAGGGTCGGGGAACACTGAAGCTTTCTTT.

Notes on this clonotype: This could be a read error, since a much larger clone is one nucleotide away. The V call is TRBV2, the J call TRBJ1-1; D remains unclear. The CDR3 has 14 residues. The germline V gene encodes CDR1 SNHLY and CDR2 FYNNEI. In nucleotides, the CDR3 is TGTGCCAGCAGGGCCTCACATGGGAGCACTGAACCTTTCTTT. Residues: CASRASHGSTEPFF.

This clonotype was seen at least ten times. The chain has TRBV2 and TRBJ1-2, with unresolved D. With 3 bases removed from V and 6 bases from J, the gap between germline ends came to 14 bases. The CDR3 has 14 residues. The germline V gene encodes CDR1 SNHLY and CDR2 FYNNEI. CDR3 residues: CASSDDKGRHGYTF. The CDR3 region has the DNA TGTGCCAGCAGTGATGATAAAGGGCGTCATGGCTACACCTTC.

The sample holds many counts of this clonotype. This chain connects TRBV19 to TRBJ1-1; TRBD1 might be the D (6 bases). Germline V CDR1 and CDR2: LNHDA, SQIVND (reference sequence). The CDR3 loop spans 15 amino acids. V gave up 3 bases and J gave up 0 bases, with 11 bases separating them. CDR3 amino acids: CASSIQTGMNTEAFF. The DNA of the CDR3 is TGTGCCAGTAGTATTCAGACAGGCATGAACACTGAAGCTTTCTTT.